This T cell receptor (beta chain) was obtained from a study of T cells after yellow fever vaccination. Overall study findings and caveats: Reappearance after the booster was seen for most primary-vaccination clones, at 96% CD4 and 70% to 90% CD8.

This CDR3 spans 14 amino acids. J lost 7 bases, V lost 4 bases, and 10 bases had no gene match. This clonotype was found a few times. Its antigen is not identified. TCRdb reprocessed the 5' RACE reads with MiXCR, giving one entry per CDR3 protein. The table has about 240,000 distinct CDR3 sequences, roughly 7.2% seen once. The material was CD4+ T cells sorted from PBMCs, obtained 15 days after the yellow fever booster vaccination. The clonotype originates from a young man who received the YFV17D yellow fever vaccine. This rearrangement joins TRBV12-3 or TRBV12-4 to TRBJ2-7, with 7 bases that match TRBD2. CDR3 DNA: TGTGCCAGCAGTTCAGTCGTCGGAGCGGGAGAGCAGTACTTC. Protein sequence: CASSSVVGAGEQYF.